The clone carrying this T cell receptor (beta chain) was counted once. TCRdb's copy holds only in-frame clones and misses some; the assay was immunoSEQ multiplex PCR. This table has approximately 89,000 clones, more than 75% appearing once. The data derive from a study of control samples from healthy donors and cancer patients. CDR3 length: 13 residues. Between the trimmed V and J ends, which lost 2 bases and 5 bases, there was a span of 9 bases. The germline CDR1 and CDR2 sequences are GTSNPN and SVGIG (reference sequence). This sequence was found in a man aged 50-60 years in good health. The chain carries TRBV30 and TRBJ2-2; unclear D gene. Sequenced: blood. The CDR3 DNA follows: TGTGCCTGGAGTAGGATGCGGACCGGGGAGCTGTTTTTT. Translating it yields CAWSRMRTGELFF.